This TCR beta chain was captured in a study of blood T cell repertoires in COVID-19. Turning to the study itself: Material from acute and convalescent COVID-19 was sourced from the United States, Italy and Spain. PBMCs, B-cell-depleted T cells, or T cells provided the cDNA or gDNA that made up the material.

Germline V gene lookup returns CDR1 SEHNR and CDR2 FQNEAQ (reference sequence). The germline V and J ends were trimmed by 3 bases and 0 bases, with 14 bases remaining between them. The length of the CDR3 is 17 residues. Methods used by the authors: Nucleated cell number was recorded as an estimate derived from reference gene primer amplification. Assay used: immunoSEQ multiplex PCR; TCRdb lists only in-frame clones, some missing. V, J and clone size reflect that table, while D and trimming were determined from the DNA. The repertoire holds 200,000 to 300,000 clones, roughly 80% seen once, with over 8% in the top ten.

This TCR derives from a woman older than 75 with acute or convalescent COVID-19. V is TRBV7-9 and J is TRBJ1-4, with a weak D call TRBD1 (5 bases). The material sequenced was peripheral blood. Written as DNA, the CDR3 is TGTGCCAGCAGCTTCACGGCGGGGGTAACAACTAATGAAAAACTGTTTTTT. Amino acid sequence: CASSFTAGVTTNEKLFF.